The 22 T cell receptor beta chains in this list originate from one sample, sequenced in a study of Ad26.COV2.S vaccination and SARS-CoV-2 variants. Sequencing was performed with immunoSEQ multiplex PCR; in TCRdb, only in-frame clones are kept and a portion is missing. The sample contains 120,000 to 150,000 clones, roughly 88% of which appear only once. The sample consisted of peripheral blood, taken after recovery from COVID-19. The receptors come from a human donor who had recovered from COVID-19.

V is TRBV3-1 (or the pseudogene TRBV3-2) and J is TRBJ2-1, with D tentatively TRBD1 or TRBD2 (6 bases each). CDR1 and CDR2 (germline): LGHDT, YNNKEL (reference sequence). Trimming stripped 3 bases from V and 4 bases from J, with 22 bases between. The CDR3 has 18 residues. Here the CDR3 DNA reads TGTGCCAGCAGCCACTTCGGGGGCAGTCTCCCTCCTTACAATGAGCAGTTCTTC. Its protein is CASSHFGGSLPPYNEQFF.

The V gene is TRBV6-6, the J gene TRBJ2-1, with TRBD1 matching 8 bases. V gave up 6 bases and J gave up 12 bases; unmatched junction bases: 7. Germline CDR1 MNHNY, CDR2 SVGAGI (reference sequence). The CDR3 runs 12 residues. The CDR3 coding sequence is TGTGCCAGCAGCCTGTCACAGGGGGTGCAGTTCTTC. It is translated as CASSLSQGVQFF.

This clone was seen more than once but under ten times. The sample carries other DNA sequences with the same CDR3. The rearrangement uses TRBV18 and TRBJ2-7, with 8 bases lining up with TRBD1. Germline values: CDR1 KGHSH, CDR2 LQKENI. V dropped 3 bases and J dropped 3; count of bases not matched to a gene: 1. This CDR3 has 13 amino acids. CDR3 nucleotides: TGTGCCAGCTCACCCGGGACAGGCTACGAGCAGTACTTC. Its protein product is CASSPGTGYEQYF.

This sequence joins TRBV19 and TRBJ1-1, with a possible D match to TRBD1 (5 bases). This CDR3 spans 15 amino acids. V was trimmed by 3 bases and J by 2 bases, leaving 13 bases between them. The germline V gene has CDR1 LNHDA and CDR2 SQIVND (reference sequence). In DNA, the CDR3 is TGTGCCAGTAGTATTGGGGGGGGATACAACACTGAAGCTTTCTTT. This codes for CASSIGGGYNTEAFF.

This clone turned up a few times. V and J are TRBV2 and TRBJ2-1, with D possibly being TRBD1 (6 bases). Trimming stripped 6 bases from V and 0 bases from J, with 15 bases between. CDR1 and CDR2 from the germline V gene are SNHLY and FYNNEI. The CDR3 sequence is 16 residues long. CDR3 nucleotides: TGTGCCAGCAGAAAGGACAGCCCGAGCTCCTACAATGAGCAGTTCTTC. It encodes CASRKDSPSSYNEQFF.

Worth noting for this clone: Other DNA sequences in this sample translate to the same CDR3. CDR3 amino acids: CASSGRQGVEADTQYF. In DNA form, the CDR3 reads TGTGCCAGCAGCGGGCGACAGGGGGTAGAGGCAGATACGCAGTATTTT. V usage is TRBV9 and J usage is TRBJ2-3, with 9 bases identical to TRBD1. Germline V CDR1 and CDR2: SGDLS, YYNGEE. V was pared by 3 bases and J by 4 bases, with 9 bases of the junction left unmatched. The CDR3 runs to 16 residues.

J is TRBJ1-1 and V is TRBV6-2 or TRBV6-3; no firm D call. Germline V gene data show CDR1 as MNHEY and CDR2 as SVGEGT. V dropped 2 bases and J dropped 2 bases, with 6 bases sitting between them. The CDR3 contains 13 residues. In nucleotides, the CDR3 is TGTGCCAGCAGTTACGAGGTCAACACTGAAGCTTTCTTT. Translated: CASSYEVNTEAFF.

The chain uses TRBV5-1 and TRBJ1-1; D is undetermined. Germline lookup yields CDR1 SGHRS and CDR2 YFSETQ. This CDR3 is 13 amino acids long. The V end was cut by 0 bases, the J end by 4 bases, with 7 bases between. DNA for the CDR3: TGCGCCAGCAGCTTGGCGGGCTCCACTGAAGCTTTCTTT. It specifies CASSLAGSTEAFF.

The V and J genes are TRBV12-3 or TRBV12-4 and TRBJ2-7, with 11 nucleotides matching TRBD1. CDR3 length: 13 amino acids. The V and J ends lost 6 bases and 3 bases, in that order; junction bases with no gene match: 1. The CDR3 DNA reads as TGTGCCAGCAGGGGACAGGGGGGCTACGAGCAGTACTTC. This sequence encodes CASRGQGGYEQYF.

The chain carries TRBV6-5 and TRBJ1-1; no clear D. This CDR3 is built from 13 residues. V was trimmed by 8 bases and J by 4 bases, leaving 14 bases between them. Germline V gene sequence: CDR1 MNHEY, CDR2 SVGAGI. CDR3 sequence: CASAENTLTEAFF. The DNA of the CDR3 is TGTGCCAGCGCAGAAAATACCCTCACTGAAGCTTTCTTT.

The chain couples TRBV5-5 to TRBJ2-3, with a possible D match to TRBD1 (5 bases). CDR3 size: 15 residues. The germline CDR1 and CDR2 sequences are SGHKS and YYEKEE (reference sequence). V gave up 0 bases and J gave up 0 bases, with 8 bases separating them. The CDR3 protein is CASSLDRLSTDTQYF. CDR3 DNA sequence: TGTGCCAGCAGCTTGGACAGGCTAAGCACAGATACGCAGTATTTT.

The chain has TRBV11-2 and TRBJ1-6, with D possibly being TRBD1 (6 bases). Germline CDR1 is SGHAT and CDR2 is FQNNGV. V was clipped by 5 bases and J by 0 bases, with 17 bases between them. This CDR3 region has 18 residues. The CDR3 loop is CASSPKVGGSSYNSPLHF. Here the CDR3 DNA reads TGTGCCAGCAGCCCCAAAGTGGGGGGCAGCTCCTATAATTCACCCCTCCACTTT. The complete variable domain, with remaining parts taken from reference TRBV11-2 and TRBJ1-6, reads EAGVAQSPRYKIIEKRQSVAFWCNPISGHATLYWYQQILGQGPKLLIQFQNNGVVDDSQLPKDRFSAERLKGVDSTLKIQPAKLEDSAVYLCASSPKVGGSSYNSPLHFGNGTRLTVT.

The rearrangement joins TRBV6-2 or TRBV6-3 to TRBJ2-3, with TRBD1 matching over 8 bases. J gave up 0 bases and V 4 bases, and 6 bases lay outside the gene matches. This CDR3 is built from 16 residues. Germline CDR1 and CDR2: MNHEY and SVGEGT. CDR3 nucleotide sequence: TGTGCCAGCAGTTCGGGACAGGCAACTAGCACAGATACGCAGTATTTT. It codes for CASSSGQATSTDTQYF.

A few counts support this clone. The chain recombines TRBV6-5 with TRBJ1-5, with 7 bases identical to TRBD1. The ends lost 8 bases at V and 4 bases at J; junction bases unmatched: 8. Germline lookup yields CDR1 MNHEY and CDR2 SVGAGI. The CDR3 extends over 14 amino acids. CDR3 amino acids: CASSPGTENQPQHF. The CDR3 DNA is TGTGCCAGCTCTCCCGGGACAGAGAATCAGCCCCAGCATTTT.

The chain carries TRBV3-1 (or the pseudogene TRBV3-2) and TRBJ2-3; 10 bases agree with TRBD1. This CDR3 region has 17 residues. Per the germline V gene, CDR1 is LGHDT and CDR2 is YNNKEL (reference sequence). J was trimmed by 6 bases and V by 4 bases; bases with no gene match: 13. The CDR3 loop reads CASSPNAGTGDWDTQYF. CDR3 nucleotides: TGTGCCAGCAGCCCCAACGCCGGGACAGGGGATTGGGATACGCAGTATTTT.

V is TRBV28 and J is TRBJ2-7, with 8 bases that match TRBD1. With 8 bases clipped from V and 5 bases from J, the junction kept 5 bases outside the gene matches. Germline values: CDR1 MDHEN, CDR2 SYDVKM. The CDR3 sequence is 12 residues long. CDR3 in DNA: TGTGCCAGCGGACAGGGTGTTGACGAGCAGTACTTC. This translates into CASGQGVDEQYF. The full variable domain, completed using reference TRBV28 and TRBJ2-7, is DVKVTQSSRYLVKRTGEKVFLECVQDMDHENMFWYRQDPGLGLRLIYFSYDVKMKEKGDIPEGYSVSREKKERFSLILESASTNQTSMYLCASGQGVDEQYFGPGTRLTVT.

J is TRBJ2-1 and V is TRBV23-1; a possible D gene is TRBD1 (6 bases). TRBV23-1 is an ORF, with its function uncertain. This CDR3 comprises 18 residues. Trimming pared 2 bases from V and 0 bases from J, leaving 17 bases between. The CDR3 here is CASSQNVNRVDSYNEQFF. Here the CDR3 DNA reads TGCGCCAGCAGTCAAAACGTTAACAGGGTTGACTCCTACAATGAGCAGTTCTTC.

The rearrangement uses TRBV6-5 and TRBJ2-7; D remains unclear. The CDR3 runs 13 residues. CDR1 MNHEY and CDR2 SVGAGI come from the germline V gene. Deletions cut 6 bases from V and 4 bases from J, with 13 bases between. The CDR3 loop is CASRSPPPYEQYF. In nucleotides, the CDR3 is TGTGCCAGCAGGTCGCCGCCCCCGTACGAGCAGTACTTC.

The chain links TRBV3-1 (or the pseudogene TRBV3-2) to TRBJ2-7, with TRBD1 matching over 9 bases. This CDR3 spans 16 amino acids. From germline, CDR1 is LGHDT and CDR2 YNNKEL (reference sequence). Trimming took 4 bases from V and 3 from J; bases not matched to a gene: 10. The CDR3 loop is CASSPGGPTGGYEQYF. In DNA, the CDR3 is TGTGCCAGCAGCCCAGGGGGGCCGACAGGGGGCTACGAGCAGTACTTC.

The V gene is TRBV28, the J gene TRBJ1-5; 9 nucleotides line up with TRBD1. Germline CDR1 reads MDHEN; CDR2 reads SYDVKM. This CDR3 has 18 amino acids. The J segment lost 5 bases and the V segment lost 5 bases, leaving 16 bases of the junction unmatched. CDR3 sequence (DNA): TGTGCCAGCAGTCAGGGACAGGGTGGGGATCAGGTTTATCAGCCCCAGCATTTT. This gives the protein CASSQGQGGDQVYQPQHF.

This chain uses TRBV25-1 with TRBJ2-7; possibly TRBD2 for D (5 bases). The V end was cut by 3 bases, the J end by 0 bases, with 9 bases between. This CDR3 is built from 14 residues. Per germline, CDR1 MGHDK and CDR2 SYGVNS. Here the CDR3 DNA reads TGTGCCAGCAGTGATTCTGGACTCTCCTACGAGCAGTACTTC. Protein product: CASSDSGLSYEQYF.

The DNA of the CDR3 is TGTGCCATCAGCCTGACGGGAGATACGCAGTATTTT. Its translation: CAISLTGDTQYF. This rearrangement joins TRBV10-3 to TRBJ2-3, with unresolved D. Trimming removed 6 bases at V and 5 bases at J, with 9 bases between. CDR1 and CDR2 (germline): ENHRY, SYGVKD. CDR3 length: 12 amino acids.